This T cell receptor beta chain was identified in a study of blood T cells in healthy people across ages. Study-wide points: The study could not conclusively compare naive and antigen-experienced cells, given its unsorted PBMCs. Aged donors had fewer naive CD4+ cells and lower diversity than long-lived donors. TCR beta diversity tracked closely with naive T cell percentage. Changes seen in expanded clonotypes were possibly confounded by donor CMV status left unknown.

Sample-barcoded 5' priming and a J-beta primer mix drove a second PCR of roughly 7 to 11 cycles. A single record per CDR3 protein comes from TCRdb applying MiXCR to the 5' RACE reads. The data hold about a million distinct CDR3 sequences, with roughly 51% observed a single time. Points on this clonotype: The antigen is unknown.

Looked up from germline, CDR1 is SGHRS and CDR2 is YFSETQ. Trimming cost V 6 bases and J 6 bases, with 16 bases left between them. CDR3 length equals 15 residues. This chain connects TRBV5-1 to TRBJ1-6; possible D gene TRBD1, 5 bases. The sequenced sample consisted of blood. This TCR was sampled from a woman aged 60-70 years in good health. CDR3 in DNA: TGCGCCAGCAACCAGGGAGGACGGTCTAATTCACCCCTCCACTTT. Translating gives CASNQGGRSNSPLHF.